The rows below give T cell receptor beta chains drawn from one sample of a study of CD8 T cells in ankylosing spondylitis. TCRdb reprocessed the 5' RACE reads with MiXCR, giving one entry per CDR3 protein. In the table there are 200,000 to 250,000 distinct CDR3 sequences, about 26% of which are singletons. The sequencing input was blood, either unsorted or a sorted T cell fraction (not recorded which). The receptors stem from a male donor with ankylosing spondylitis or in good health (not recorded which). CDR3s include the opening cysteine and the closing phenylalanine or tryptophan. Each record gives: V gene, D gene, J gene, clone size, CDR3 length, CDR3 DNA, CDR3 protein. A D gene is named only where the DNA matches it firmly. Size is stated for part of the rows, as once, few or many counts, or as a class when the clone is expanded.

v_gene: TRBV12-3/TRBV12-4; d_gene: -; j_gene: TRBJ1-6; abundance: many; len: 14; CDR3nt: TGTGCCAGCAGTATCCAGGGAAATAATTCACCCCTCCACTTT; CDR3aa: CASSIQGNNSPLHF
v_gene: TRBV4-3; d_gene: -; j_gene: TRBJ2-5; abundance: once; len: 15; CDR3nt: TGCGCCAGCAGCCAAGGGTCCCAGGGTACGGAGACCCAGTACTTC; CDR3aa: CASSQGSQGTETQYF
v_gene: TRBV6-4; d_gene: -; j_gene: TRBJ1-2; abundance: few; len: 12; CDR3nt: TGTGCCAGCAGGGTACGCCGCTATGGCTACACCTTC; CDR3aa: CASRVRRYGYTF
v_gene: TRBV6-2/TRBV6-3; d_gene: TRBD2; j_gene: TRBJ2-1; abundance: -; len: 15; CDR3nt: TGTGCCAGCAGATCGGGACTAGCGGCTTACAATGAGCAGTTCTTC; CDR3aa: CASRSGLAAYNEQFF
v_gene: TRBV20-1; d_gene: TRBD2; j_gene: TRBJ2-1; abundance: -; len: 14; CDR3nt: TGCAGTGCTAAACTAGCGGGAGTAGTTTATGAGCAGTTCTTC; CDR3aa: CSAKLAGVVYEQFF
v_gene: TRBV4-3; d_gene: -; j_gene: TRBJ2-3; abundance: many; len: 14; CDR3nt: TGCGCCAGCAGCCAAGGGGACTCCACAGATACGCAGTATTTT; CDR3aa: CASSQGDSTDTQYF
v_gene: TRBV20-1; d_gene: -; j_gene: TRBJ2-1; abundance: -; len: 14; CDR3nt: TGCAGTGCTAGAGAACAGATGACCCTCAATGAGCGGTTCTTC; CDR3aa: CSAREQMTLNERFF
v_gene: TRBV20-1; d_gene: TRBD2; j_gene: TRBJ2-1; abundance: many; len: 14; CDR3nt: TGCAGTGCTACCCGGACTAGCGGGAGGGCAGAGCAGTTCTTC; CDR3aa: CSATRTSGRAEQFF
v_gene: TRBV29-1; d_gene: TRBD2; j_gene: TRBJ2-1; abundance: many; len: 15; CDR3nt: TGCAGCGTTGAAGATCCTCGCGGGAGGGCCAATGAGCAGTTCTTC; CDR3aa: CSVEDPRGRANEQFF
v_gene: TRBV5-6; d_gene: -; j_gene: TRBJ1-2; abundance: few; len: 11; CDR3nt: TGTGCCAGCAGCTTGGCCCAAGATCACACCTTC; CDR3aa: CASSLAQDHTF
v_gene: TRBV29-1; d_gene: -; j_gene: TRBJ2-5; abundance: few; len: 12; CDR3nt: TGCAGCGTTTATGGGGGCGGAGAGACCCAGTACTTC; CDR3aa: CSVYGGGETQYF
v_gene: TRBV20-1; d_gene: TRBD2; j_gene: TRBJ2-5; abundance: -; len: 16; CDR3nt: TGCAGTGCTAGGGGGTGGGGTAGCGGGAGTAAAGAGACCCAGTACTTC; CDR3aa: CSARGWGSGSKETQYF
v_gene: TRBV2; d_gene: -; j_gene: TRBJ2-1; abundance: few; len: 15; CDR3nt: TGTGCCAGCAGCCAGGGGGGCGGCTGGTACAATGAGCAGTTCTTC; CDR3aa: CASSQGGGWYNEQFF
v_gene: TRBV7-2; d_gene: TRBD2; j_gene: TRBJ2-3; abundance: few; len: 16; CDR3nt: TGTGCCAGCAGCTTAGGCCTAGCGGGAGTAAGGGATACGCAGTATTTT; CDR3aa: CASSLGLAGVRDTQYF
v_gene: TRBV28; d_gene: -; j_gene: TRBJ2-7; abundance: many; len: 14; CDR3nt: TGTGCCAGCAGTTTGGGGACTGGGGCCTACGAGCAGTACTTC; CDR3aa: CASSLGTGAYEQYF
v_gene: TRBV27; d_gene: -; j_gene: TRBJ1-1; abundance: many; len: 15; CDR3nt: TGTGCCAGCAGTACCTACGGCCAGGGGAACACTGAAGCTTTCTTT; CDR3aa: CASSTYGQGNTEAFF
v_gene: TRBV6-1; d_gene: TRBD1; j_gene: TRBJ1-2; abundance: many; len: 14; CDR3nt: TGTGCCAGCAGGTCCGGGACAGCGAAAAGTGGCTACACCTTC; CDR3aa: CASRSGTAKSGYTF
v_gene: TRBV5-6; d_gene: TRBD1; j_gene: TRBJ1-4; abundance: many; len: 16; CDR3nt: TGTGCCAGCAGCCACCAACGACAGGGACATAATGAAAAACTGTTTTTT; CDR3aa: CASSHQRQGHNEKLFF
v_gene: TRBV20-1; d_gene: TRBD1; j_gene: TRBJ2-5; abundance: few; len: 13; CDR3nt: TGCAGTGCTAGTGACAGGGCTTGGGAGACCCAGTACTTC; CDR3aa: CSASDRAWETQYF
v_gene: TRBV5-1; d_gene: -; j_gene: TRBJ2-7; abundance: many; len: 12; CDR3nt: TGCGCCAGCAGCTGGGATATAGGCGAGCAGTACTTC; CDR3aa: CASSWDIGEQYF
v_gene: TRBV20-1; d_gene: -; j_gene: TRBJ1-6; abundance: many; len: 12; CDR3nt: TGCAGTGCTAGCGGAGGCGATTCACCCCTCCACTTT; CDR3aa: CSASGGDSPLHF
v_gene: TRBV6-5; d_gene: -; j_gene: TRBJ1-2; abundance: -; len: 12; CDR3nt: TGTGCCAGTCAACCAGGGAGCTATGGCTACACCTTC; CDR3aa: CASQPGSYGYTF
v_gene: TRBV28; d_gene: TRBD1; j_gene: TRBJ2-7; abundance: many; len: 14; CDR3nt: TGTGCCAGCAGTTTAGGGGGACAGGGTGGCGAGCAGTACTTC; CDR3aa: CASSLGGQGGEQYF
v_gene: TRBV25-1; d_gene: -; j_gene: TRBJ1-6; abundance: many; len: 13; CDR3nt: TGTGCCAGCAACAGTGCTATGGGTTCACCCCTCCACTTT; CDR3aa: CASNSAMGSPLHF
v_gene: TRBV15; d_gene: TRBD2; j_gene: TRBJ2-7; abundance: few; len: 17; CDR3nt: TGTGCCACCAGCCCGGGACAGGGACTAGCGGGAGGCTACGAGCAGTACTTC; CDR3aa: CATSPGQGLAGGYEQYF
v_gene: TRBV20-1; d_gene: TRBD1; j_gene: TRBJ2-5; abundance: many; len: 17; CDR3nt: TGCAGTGCTAGTGTCCAGGGACAGGCGACAGGATCCGCGACCCAGTACTTC; CDR3aa: CSASVQGQATGSATQYF
v_gene: TRBV7-2; d_gene: TRBD1; j_gene: TRBJ2-1; abundance: many; len: 17; CDR3nt: TGTGCCAGCAGCGACCGAGAGGGACAGGGGGCGAGGAATGAGCAGTTCTTC; CDR3aa: CASSDREGQGARNEQFF
v_gene: TRBV20-1; d_gene: -; j_gene: TRBJ2-1; abundance: few; len: 15; CDR3nt: TGCAGTGCTCCTCTCGGGCCCTCACCTCACAATGAGCAGTTCTTC; CDR3aa: CSAPLGPSPHNEQFF
v_gene: TRBV18; d_gene: -; j_gene: TRBJ2-7; abundance: many; len: 14; CDR3nt: TGTGCCAGCTCACCACCCGCGGTGACCTACGAGCAGTACTTC; CDR3aa: CASSPPAVTYEQYF
v_gene: TRBV9; d_gene: -; j_gene: TRBJ2-1; abundance: few; len: 13; CDR3nt: TGTGCCAGCAGCCCTCAGGGCCCTGAATTGCAGTTCTTC; CDR3aa: CASSPQGPELQFF
v_gene: TRBV10-3; d_gene: -; j_gene: TRBJ2-2; abundance: -; len: 14; CDR3nt: TGTGCCATCAGTGAGTCGGGGGGAGTCGGGGAGCTGTTTTTT; CDR3aa: CAISESGGVGELFF
v_gene: TRBV28; d_gene: -; j_gene: TRBJ1-2; abundance: -; len: 14; CDR3nt: TGTGCCAGCAGTAGGGCCAGCTCGGTCTATGGCTACACCTTC; CDR3aa: CASSRASSVYGYTF
v_gene: TRBV6-2/TRBV6-3; d_gene: -; j_gene: TRBJ2-4; abundance: few; len: 12; CDR3nt: TGTGCCAGCAGTCACCGGGGATCCATTCAGTACTTC; CDR3aa: CASSHRGSIQYF
v_gene: TRBV21-1; d_gene: -; j_gene: TRBJ2-2; abundance: -; len: 16; CDR3nt: TGTGCCAGCAGCATCCCCCAGCGGGACCTCACCGGGGAGCTGTTTTTT; CDR3aa: CASSIPQRDLTGELFF
v_gene: TRBV5-6; d_gene: -; j_gene: TRBJ1-5; abundance: many; len: 15; CDR3nt: TGTGCCAGCAGCTATCGCAGATATAGCAATCAGCCCCAGCATTTT; CDR3aa: CASSYRRYSNQPQHF
v_gene: TRBV20-1; d_gene: TRBD2; j_gene: TRBJ2-3; abundance: many; len: 15; CDR3nt: TGCAGTGCTGTGGGACTAGCGGAATACACAGATACGCAGTATTTT; CDR3aa: CSAVGLAEYTDTQYF
v_gene: TRBV29-1; d_gene: -; j_gene: TRBJ2-1; abundance: many; len: 13; CDR3nt: TGCAGCGTTGAATCCCAGGGGTGGGATGAGCAGTTCTTC; CDR3aa: CSVESQGWDEQFF
v_gene: TRBV25-1; d_gene: -; j_gene: TRBJ2-3; abundance: -; len: 13; CDR3nt: TGTGCCAGCAGTCCATGGGACGCAGATACGCAGTATTTT; CDR3aa: CASSPWDADTQYF
v_gene: TRBV5-6; d_gene: TRBD2; j_gene: TRBJ2-1; abundance: -; len: 15; CDR3nt: TGTGCCAGCAGCGGGGGACTAACCCTCTACAATGAGCAGTTCTTC; CDR3aa: CASSGGLTLYNEQFF
v_gene: TRBV20-1; d_gene: -; j_gene: TRBJ1-6; abundance: few; len: 12; CDR3nt: TGCAGTGCTAGAGATGCAGATTCACCCCTCCACTTT; CDR3aa: CSARDADSPLHF
v_gene: TRBV5-5; d_gene: TRBD2; j_gene: TRBJ2-1; abundance: few; len: 16; CDR3nt: TGTGCCAGCAGCTTGTTGCGGACTAGCTCCATCAATGAGCAGTTCTTC; CDR3aa: CASSLLRTSSINEQFF
v_gene: TRBV7-6; d_gene: TRBD1; j_gene: TRBJ2-7; abundance: few; len: 14; CDR3nt: TGTGCCAGCAGCATGGGACAGGCCGCCTACGAGCAGTACTTC; CDR3aa: CASSMGQAAYEQYF
v_gene: TRBV2; d_gene: TRBD2; j_gene: TRBJ2-1; abundance: many; len: 16; CDR3nt: TGTGCCAGCAGTGAGATGGGCGGCGGGAGCTACAATGAGCAGTTCTTC; CDR3aa: CASSEMGGGSYNEQFF
v_gene: TRBV12-3/TRBV12-4; d_gene: TRBD2; j_gene: TRBJ2-1; abundance: -; len: 15; CDR3nt: TGTGCCAGCCGGGGACTAGATTCCTCCTACAATGAGCAGTTCTTC; CDR3aa: CASRGLDSSYNEQFF
v_gene: TRBV5-6; d_gene: TRBD1; j_gene: TRBJ2-5; abundance: many; len: 15; CDR3nt: TGTGCCAGCAGCTTGGCCAAGGGGGCCAGGGAGACCCAGTACTTC; CDR3aa: CASSLAKGARETQYF
v_gene: TRBV7-3; d_gene: -; j_gene: TRBJ2-1; abundance: -; len: 14; CDR3nt: TGTGCCAGCAGCCCTCGACAGGAATACAATGAGCAGTTCTTC; CDR3aa: CASSPRQEYNEQFF